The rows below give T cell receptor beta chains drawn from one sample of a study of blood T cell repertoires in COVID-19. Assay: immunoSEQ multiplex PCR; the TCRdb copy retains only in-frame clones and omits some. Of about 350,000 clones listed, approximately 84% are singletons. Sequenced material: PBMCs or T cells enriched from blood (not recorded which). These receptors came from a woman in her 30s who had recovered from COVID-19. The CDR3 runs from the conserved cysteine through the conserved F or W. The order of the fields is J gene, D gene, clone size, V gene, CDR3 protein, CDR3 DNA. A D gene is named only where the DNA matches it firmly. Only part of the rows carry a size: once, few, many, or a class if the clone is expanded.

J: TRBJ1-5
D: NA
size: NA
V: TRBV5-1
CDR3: CASSLGENSNQPQHF
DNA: TGCGCCAGCAGCTTGGGGGAGAATAGCAATCAGCCCCAGCATTTT

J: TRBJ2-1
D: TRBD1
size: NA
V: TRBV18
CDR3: CASSPQNRGRRNEQFF
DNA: TGTGCCAGCTCACCCCAGAACAGGGGGCGTAGGAATGAGCAGTTCTTC

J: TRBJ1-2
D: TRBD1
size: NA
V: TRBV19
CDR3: CASSIDRGFYGYTF
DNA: TGTGCCAGTAGTATTGACAGGGGCTTTTATGGCTACACCTTC

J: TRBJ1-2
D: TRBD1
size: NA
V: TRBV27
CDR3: CASSPLGQLANYGYTF
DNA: TGTGCCAGCAGTCCACTGGGACAGCTAGCTAACTATGGCTACACCTTC

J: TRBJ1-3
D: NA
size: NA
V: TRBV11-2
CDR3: CASSPGHNSGNTIYF
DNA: TGTGCCAGCAGCCCGGGACATAACTCTGGAAACACCATATATTTT

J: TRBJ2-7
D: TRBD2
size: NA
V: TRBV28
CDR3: CASGLAYEQYF
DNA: TGTGCCAGTGGACTAGCGTACGAGCAGTACTTC

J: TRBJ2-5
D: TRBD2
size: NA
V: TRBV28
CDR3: CASSPGLAVGSQYF
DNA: TGTGCCAGCAGCCCGGGACTAGCGGTTGGGAGCCAGTACTTC

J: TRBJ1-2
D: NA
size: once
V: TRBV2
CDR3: CASRYSGVNYGYTF
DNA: TGTGCCAGCAGATACTCAGGGGTAAACTATGGCTACACCTTC

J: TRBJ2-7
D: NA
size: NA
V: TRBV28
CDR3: CASGPGQGYEQYF
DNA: TGTGCCAGCGGCCCCGGGCAGGGGTACGAGCAGTACTTC

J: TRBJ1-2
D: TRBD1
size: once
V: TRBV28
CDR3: CASSPDRGGPYGYTF
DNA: TGTGCCAGCAGCCCCGACAGGGGAGGCCCCTATGGCTACACCTTC

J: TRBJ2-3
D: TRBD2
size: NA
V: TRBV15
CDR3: CATSRSGLADTDTQYF
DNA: TGTGCCACCAGCAGGTCGGGACTAGCGGACACAGATACGCAGTATTTT

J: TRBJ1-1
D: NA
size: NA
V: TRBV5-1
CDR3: CASSLVSGDTEAFF
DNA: TGCGCCAGCAGCTTGGTTAGCGGGGACACTGAAGCTTTCTTT

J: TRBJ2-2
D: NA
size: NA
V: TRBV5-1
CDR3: CASSLGGGGTGELFF
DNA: TGCGCCAGCAGCTTAGGTGGGGGAGGCACCGGGGAGCTGTTTTTT

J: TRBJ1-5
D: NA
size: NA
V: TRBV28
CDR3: CASSYPPGVQPQHF
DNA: TGTGCCAGCAGTTACCCTCCAGGGGTTCAGCCCCAGCATTTT

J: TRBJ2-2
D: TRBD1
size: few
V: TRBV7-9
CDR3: CASSSLDRASTGELFF
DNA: TGTGCCAGCAGCTCCCTGGACAGGGCGAGCACCGGGGAGCTGTTTTTT

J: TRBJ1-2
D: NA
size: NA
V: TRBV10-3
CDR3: CAISDDRNYGYTF
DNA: TGTGCCATCAGTGATGACAGGAACTATGGCTACACCTTC

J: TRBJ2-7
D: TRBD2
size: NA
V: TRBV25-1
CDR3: CASRGLSTSGGLSYEQYF
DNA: TGTGCCAGCAGGGGTCTCTCTACTAGCGGGGGGCTCTCCTACGAGCAGTACTTC

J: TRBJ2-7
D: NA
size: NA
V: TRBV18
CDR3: CASSPPASSYEQYF
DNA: TGTGCCAGCTCACCACCGGCAAGCTCCTACGAGCAGTACTTC

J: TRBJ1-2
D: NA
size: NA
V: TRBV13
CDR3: CASSDRGSRDYGYTF
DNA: TGTGCCAGCAGCGACCGGGGTTCAAGGGACTATGGCTACACCTTC

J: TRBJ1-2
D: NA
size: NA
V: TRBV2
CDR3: CASGWSLGANYGYTF
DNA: TGTGCCAGCGGCTGGAGTTTGGGGGCCAACTATGGCTACACCTTC

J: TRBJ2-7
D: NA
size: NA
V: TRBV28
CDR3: CASSEVGGYGYEQYF
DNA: TGTGCCAGCAGTGAGGTAGGAGGGTACGGCTACGAGCAGTACTTC

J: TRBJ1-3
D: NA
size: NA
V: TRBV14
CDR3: CASSQVPDSRTIYF
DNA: TGTGCCAGCAGCCAAGTCCCGGACAGCCGCACCATATATTTT

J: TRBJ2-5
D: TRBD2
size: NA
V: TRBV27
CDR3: CASSPLGLAGGRVETQYF
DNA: TGTGCCAGCAGTCCGCTGGGACTAGCGGGGGGGCGGGTGGAGACCCAGTACTTC

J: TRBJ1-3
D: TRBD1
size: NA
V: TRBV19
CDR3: CASNLQGRHSGNTIYF
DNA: TGTGCCAGTAATCTACAGGGGCGCCACTCTGGAAACACCATATATTTT

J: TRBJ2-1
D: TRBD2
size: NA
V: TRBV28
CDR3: CASSWGHSGGNEQFF
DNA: TGTGCCAGCAGTTGGGGACACAGCGGGGGCAATGAGCAGTTCTTC

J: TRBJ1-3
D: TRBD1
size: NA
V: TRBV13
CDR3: CASSSDRGAGNTIYF
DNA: TGTGCCAGCAGCTCGGACAGGGGGGCTGGAAACACCATATATTTT

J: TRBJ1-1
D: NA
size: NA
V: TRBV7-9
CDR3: CASSPRGRGAPSTEAFF
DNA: TGTGCCAGCAGCCCTCGTGGCCGGGGGGCGCCCAGCACTGAAGCTTTCTTT

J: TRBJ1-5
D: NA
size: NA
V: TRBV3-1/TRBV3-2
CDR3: CASSPQASNQPQHF
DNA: TGTGCCAGCAGCCCCCAGGCTAGCAATCAGCCCCAGCATTTT

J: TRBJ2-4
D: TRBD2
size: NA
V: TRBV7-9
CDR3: CASSFDQGGVQYF
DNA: TGTGCCAGCAGTTTCGACCAGGGAGGGGTACAGTACTTC

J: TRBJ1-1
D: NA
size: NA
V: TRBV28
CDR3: CASSLGGTGTEAFF
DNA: TGTGCCAGCAGTTTAGGGGGGACGGGAACTGAAGCTTTCTTT

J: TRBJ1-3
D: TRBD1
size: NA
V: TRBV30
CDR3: CACMGQGNTIYF
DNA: TGTGCCTGCATGGGACAGGGAAACACCATATATTTT

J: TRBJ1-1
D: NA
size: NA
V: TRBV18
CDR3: CASSPPATATEREFF
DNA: TGTGCCAGCTCACCACCCGCGACAGCGACCGAAAGAGAGTTCTTT

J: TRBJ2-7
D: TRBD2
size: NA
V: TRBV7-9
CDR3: CASSLPTSGSSYEQYF
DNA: TGTGCCAGCAGCCTTCCGACTAGCGGGAGCTCCTACGAGCAGTACTTC

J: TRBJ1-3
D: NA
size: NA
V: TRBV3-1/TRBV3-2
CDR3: CASAGLTSGNTIYF
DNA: TGTGCCAGCGCGGGTCTCACCTCTGGAAACACCATATATTTT

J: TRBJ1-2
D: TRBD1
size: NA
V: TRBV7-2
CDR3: CASSRGQGESNYGYTF
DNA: TGTGCCAGCAGCAGGGGACAGGGAGAAAGTAACTATGGCTACACCTTC

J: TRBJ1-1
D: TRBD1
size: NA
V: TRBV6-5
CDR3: CASRKGQLNTEAFF
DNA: TGTGCCAGCAGGAAGGGACAGTTGAACACTGAAGCTTTCTTT

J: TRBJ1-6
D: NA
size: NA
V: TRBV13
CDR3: CASSLRGMPANSPLHF
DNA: TGTGCCAGCAGCTTGCGGGGAATGCCTGCTAATTCACCCCTCCACTTT

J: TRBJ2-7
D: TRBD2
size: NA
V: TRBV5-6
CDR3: CASSLGTSGTYEQYF
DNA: TGTGCCAGCAGCTTGGGGACTAGCGGGACCTACGAGCAGTACTTC

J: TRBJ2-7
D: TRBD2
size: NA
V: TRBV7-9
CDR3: CASSSRTSGYYEQYF
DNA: TGTGCCAGCAGCTCCCGGACTAGCGGTTACTACGAGCAGTACTTC

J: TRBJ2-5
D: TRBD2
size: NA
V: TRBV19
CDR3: CASSMGWDYGTQYF
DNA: TGTGCCAGTAGTATGGGCTGGGACTACGGGACCCAGTACTTC

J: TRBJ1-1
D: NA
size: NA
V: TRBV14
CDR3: CASSQGRNTEAFF
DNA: TGTGCCAGCAGCCAGGGCCGGAACACTGAAGCTTTCTTT

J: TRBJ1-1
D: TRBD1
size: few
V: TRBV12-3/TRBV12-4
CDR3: CVSSGTGASEAFF
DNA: TGTGTCTCGTCCGGGACAGGGGCATCTGAAGCTTTCTTT

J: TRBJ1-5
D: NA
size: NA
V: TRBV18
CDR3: CASSPGAGSNQPQHF
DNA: TGTGCCAGCTCACCAGGGGCAGGTAGCAATCAGCCCCAGCATTTT

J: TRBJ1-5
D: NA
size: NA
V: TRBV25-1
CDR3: CASSPDGRDYQPQHF
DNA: TGTGCCAGCAGTCCCGACGGGAGGGACTATCAGCCCCAGCATTTT

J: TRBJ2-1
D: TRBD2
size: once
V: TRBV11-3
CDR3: CASSLDATSGGYNEQFF
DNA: TGTGCCAGCAGCTTAGACGCGACTAGCGGGGGGTACAATGAGCAGTTCTTC

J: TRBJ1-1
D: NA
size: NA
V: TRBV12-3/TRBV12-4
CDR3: CASSPQGFTEAFF
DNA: TGTGCCAGCAGTCCCCAGGGGTTCACTGAAGCTTTCTTT